This T cell receptor (beta chain) is from a study of spatial heterogeneity in lung cancer. Indicated time point: sample taken at primary tumor resection. Between the trimmed V and J ends, which lost 2 bases and 7 bases, there was a span of 14 bases. CDR1 is MDHEN and CDR2 is SYDVKM in the germline V gene. The CDR3 has 14 amino acids. TCRdb re-called the 5' RACE reads with MiXCR, one entry per CDR3 protein. The sample contains 5,700 or so distinct CDR3 sequences, approximately 7.5% of which appear only once. Points from the study as a whole: How many expanded intratumoral alpha and beta TCRs were present tracked the tumor mutation count, which was a count of nonsynonymous mutations.

This clonotype was counted many times. What it recognizes is unknown. The receptor was derived from a female donor with early-stage non-small cell lung cancer. Sample: lung tumor tissue, taken at surgery. The V and J genes are TRBV28 and TRBJ1-2; D might be TRBD1 (6 bases). The CDR3 coding sequence is TGTGCCAGCAGTTTAGGGGCAGGGGCGGGTGGCTACACCTTC. Amino acid sequence: CASSLGAGAGGYTF.